This T cell receptor (beta chain) was documented in a study of blood T cell repertoires in COVID-19. Across the whole study: The origin of the acute and convalescent COVID-19 samples was the United States, Italy and Spain.

J lost 5 bases, V lost 2 bases, and 7 bases had no gene match. This CDR3 spans 15 amino acids. The germline gives CDR1 LNHDA, CDR2 SQIVND (reference sequence). In the study's own analysis: Amplification of reference gene primers provided the estimated nucleated cell counts. Measured with immunoSEQ multiplex PCR; TCRdb has only the in-frame clones, and not every one. D and trimming were read from the DNA, whereas the V and J calls and clone size are those reported in that table. This sample yields roughly 700,000 clones, of which just under 90% are seen a single time; roughly 0.25% belongs to the top ten.

The clonotype was recovered from a woman between 18 and 30 years old with acute or convalescent COVID-19. The rearrangement uses TRBV19 and TRBJ1-2; TRBD1 matches 8 bases. Sequenced material: peripheral blood. CDR3 sequence reads: CASSIPQGAVYGYTF. The CDR3 region has the DNA TGTGCCAGTAGTATACCCCAGGGGGCGGTGTATGGCTACACCTTC.